These 3 T cell receptor beta chains originate from one sample sequenced in a study of OX40 agonist ivuxolimab in advanced cancers. The protocol was immunoSEQ multiplex PCR, while the TCRdb copy is restricted to in-frame clones and leaves out a portion. Among 70,000 to 90,000 clones listed, roughly 89% were seen once. Specimen: CD4+ or CD8+ T cells sorted from blood, collected in a trial of the OX40 agonist ivuxolimab. These receptor sequences come from an adult with an advanced solid tumor such as melanoma, head and neck, liver or kidney cancer.

The chain links TRBV18 to TRBJ2-1; 8 positions match TRBD2. Germline lookup yields CDR1 KGHSH and CDR2 LQKENI. The CDR3 has 18 residues. The trim removed 5 bases at V and 0 bases at J, leaving 12 bases unmatched. This chain's CDR3 is CASSSRGSGKSSYNEQFF. CDR3 nucleotide sequence: TGTGCCAGCTCATCACGGGGTAGCGGGAAGAGCTCCTACAATGAGCAGTTCTTC.

The chain combines TRBV29-1 with TRBJ2-7; 13 bases are shared with TRBD2. With 6 bases clipped from V and 0 bases from J, the junction kept 8 bases outside the gene matches. The CDR3 is 16 residues long. Germline V gives CDR1 SQVTM, CDR2 ANQGSEA. CDR3 DNA sequence: TGCAGCGTCCGGGGGGGACTAGCGGGATCCTCCTACGAGCAGTACTTC. Its protein is CSVRGGLAGSSYEQYF.

V usage is TRBV9 and J usage is TRBJ1-3; maybe TRBD1 (5 bases). Per germline, CDR1 SGDLS and CDR2 YYNGEE. The CDR3 spans 17 residues. V was clipped by 0 bases and J by 2 bases, with 15 bases between them. In DNA form, the CDR3 reads TGTGCCAGCAGCGTAGCTCATTCGAGAGGGGCTGGAAACACCATATATTTT. Amino acids: CASSVAHSRGAGNTIYF.